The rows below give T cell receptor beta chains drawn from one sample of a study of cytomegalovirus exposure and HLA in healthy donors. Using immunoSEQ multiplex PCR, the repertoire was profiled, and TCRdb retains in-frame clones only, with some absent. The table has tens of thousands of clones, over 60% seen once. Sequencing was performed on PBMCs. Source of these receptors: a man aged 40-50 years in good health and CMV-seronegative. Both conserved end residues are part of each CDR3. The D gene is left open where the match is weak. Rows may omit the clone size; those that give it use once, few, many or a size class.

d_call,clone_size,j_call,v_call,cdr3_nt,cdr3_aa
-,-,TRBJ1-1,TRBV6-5,TGTGCCAGCAGAAACGGCCCGGGCACTGAAGCTTTCTTT,CASRNGPGTEAFF
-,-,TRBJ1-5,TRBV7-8,TGTGCCAGCAGCTTAGCAGAGGGGGATCAGCCCCAGCATTTT,CASSLAEGDQPQHF
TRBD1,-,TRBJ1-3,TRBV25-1,TGTGCCAGCAGTGGGACAGGGCCGAGCTCTGGAAACACCATATATTTT,CASSGTGPSSGNTIYF
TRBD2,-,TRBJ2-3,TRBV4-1,TGCGCCAGCAGCCTAGCGGGAGGGGCAGATACGCAGTATTTT,CASSLAGGADTQYF
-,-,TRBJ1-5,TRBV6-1,TGTGCCAGCAGTGAATCCTTGGGCCAGCCCCAGCATTTT,CASSESLGQPQHF
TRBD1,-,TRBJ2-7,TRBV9,TGTGCCAGCAGCGTAGAGAGCTCAGGGGGTCTCTACGAGCAGTACTTC,CASSVESSGGLYEQYF
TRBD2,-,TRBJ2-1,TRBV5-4,TGTGCCAGCAGCTTGTCTAGCGGCTACAATGAGCAGTTCTTC,CASSLSSGYNEQFF
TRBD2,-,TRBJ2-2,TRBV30,TGTGCCTGGAGTGTAGGTAGCGGGAGCCGCACCGGGGAGCTGTTTTTT,CAWSVGSGSRTGELFF
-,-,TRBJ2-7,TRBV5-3,TGTGCCAGAAGCTTGATTGCAGTAGAGGCCTACGAGCAGTACTTC,CARSLIAVEAYEQYF
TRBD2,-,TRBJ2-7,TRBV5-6,TGTGCCAGCATCCAGTGGTGGGCGGGAGACAACTACGAGCAGTACTTC,CASIQWWAGDNYEQYF
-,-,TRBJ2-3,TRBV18,TGTGCCAGCTCTTTTCTCTTGAGCACAGATACGCAGTATTTT,CASSFLLSTDTQYF
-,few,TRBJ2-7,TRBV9,TGTGCCAGCAGCACTAGCCCCAGTTACGAGCAGTACTTC,CASSTSPSYEQYF
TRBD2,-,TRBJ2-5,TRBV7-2,TGTGCCAGCAGCTTAGGACTAGCGGGAGAAGGTGAGACCCAGTACTTC,CASSLGLAGEGETQYF
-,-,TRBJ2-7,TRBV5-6,TGTGCCAGCAGCTTCGGTAGGGGTAGAAACGAGCAGTACTTC,CASSFGRGRNEQYF
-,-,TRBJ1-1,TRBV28,TGTGCCAGCAGTTCTATCCTCATGGCTGAAGCTTTCTTT,CASSSILMAEAFF
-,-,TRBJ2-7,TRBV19,TGTGCCAGTAGTACAAGGACAGTGACAACGGGGGAGCAGTACTTC,CASSTRTVTTGEQYF
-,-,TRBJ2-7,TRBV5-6,TGTGCCAGCAGCTTGTCTGGCCAGGGGAAGGACGAGCAGTACTTC,CASSLSGQGKDEQYF
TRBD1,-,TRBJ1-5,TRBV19,TGTGCCAGTAGTATAGTCGCGACAGGGGTTCAGCCCCAGCATTTT,CASSIVATGVQPQHF
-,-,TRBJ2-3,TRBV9,TGTGCCAGCAGCGTAGACACGTCAGATACGCAGTATTTT,CASSVDTSDTQYF
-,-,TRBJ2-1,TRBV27,TGTGCCAGCACCCCCGGAGGCCTTACTTACAATGAGCAGTTCTTC,CASTPGGLTYNEQFF
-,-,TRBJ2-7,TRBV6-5,TGTGCCAGCAGTTACGACAGGCTGAAATACGAGCAGTACTTC,CASSYDRLKYEQYF
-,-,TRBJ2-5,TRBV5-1,TGCGCCAGCAGCTTGGCCGGGACCCAGTACTTC,CASSLAGTQYF
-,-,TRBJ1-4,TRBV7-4,TGTGCCAGCAGCTTAGCTTTAGGGGCCCGGGACAAGCATACAACTAATGAAAAACTGTTTTTT,CASSLALGARDKHTTNEKLFF
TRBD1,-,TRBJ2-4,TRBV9,TGTGCCAGCAGCGTAGAAGGGACAGACCGGATTCAGTACTTC,CASSVEGTDRIQYF
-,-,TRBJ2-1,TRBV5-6,TGTGCCAGCAGCTTGGTTGTGGGAGTCGTTAATGAGCAGTTCTTC,CASSLVVGVVNEQFF
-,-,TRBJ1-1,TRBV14,TGTGCCAGCAGCCAAGAACTGCGGGAAGGCTTGAACACTGAAGCTTTCTTT,CASSQELREGLNTEAFF
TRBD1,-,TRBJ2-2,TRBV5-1,TGCGCCAGCAGCCCGGGGGACAGGACCGGGGAGCTGTTTTTT,CASSPGDRTGELFF
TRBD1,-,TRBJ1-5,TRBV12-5,TGTGCTAGTGGTGGGACAGGGAGCAATCAGCCCCAGCATTTT,CASGGTGSNQPQHF
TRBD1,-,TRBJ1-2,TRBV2,TGTGCCAGCACAGAACAGGGGAGGAAAGGCTACACCTTC,CASTEQGRKGYTF
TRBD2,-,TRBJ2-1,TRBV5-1,TGCGCCAGCCTCGCAGCGGGAGAAAACAATGAGCAGTTCTTC,CASLAAGENNEQFF
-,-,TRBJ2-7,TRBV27,TGTGCCAGCAGTCCCGGGAGCGCCTACGAGCAGTACTTC,CASSPGSAYEQYF
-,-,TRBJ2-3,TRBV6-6,TGTGCCAGCTCAAACCGGGACTCACTCACAGATACGCAGTATTTT,CASSNRDSLTDTQYF
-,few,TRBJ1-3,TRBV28,TGTGCCAGCGGGTCAGGGACATACTCTGGAAACACCATATATTTT,CASGSGTYSGNTIYF
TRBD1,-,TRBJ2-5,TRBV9,TGTGCCAGCAGCGTGTCGGGACAGTTTCAAGAGACCCAGTACTTC,CASSVSGQFQETQYF
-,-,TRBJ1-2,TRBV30,TGTGCCTGGAGTGTATCCCTCAGGAATATTAACTATGGCTACACCTTC,CAWSVSLRNINYGYTF
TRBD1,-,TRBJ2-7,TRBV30,TGTGCCTGGTCCGGACAGGGGTACGAGCAGTACTTC,CAWSGQGYEQYF
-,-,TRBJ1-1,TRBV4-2,TGTGCCAGCAGGCCGGTAGAAAACACTGAAGCTTTCTTT,CASRPVENTEAFF
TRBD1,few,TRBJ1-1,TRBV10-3,TGTGCCATCAGGGCGACAGGGTTAGAAACCGAAGCTTTCTTT,CAIRATGLETEAFF
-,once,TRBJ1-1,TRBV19,TGTGCCAGTACCACCGGGCGGGGGGCTGGGAACACTGAAGCTTTCTTT,CASTTGRGAGNTEAFF
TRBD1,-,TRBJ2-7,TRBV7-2,TGTGCCAGCAGCTGGGACAGGGGGCCCTATCCCTACGAGCAGTACTTC,CASSWDRGPYPYEQYF
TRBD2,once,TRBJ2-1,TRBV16,TGTGCCAGCAGCCAATCCCAGCGGGAGGCTGAGCAGTTCTTC,CASSQSQREAEQFF
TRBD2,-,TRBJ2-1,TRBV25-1,TGTGCCAGCGCTCCTAGCGGGAACGGGTACAATGAGCAGTTCTTC,CASAPSGNGYNEQFF
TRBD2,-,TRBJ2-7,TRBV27,TGTGCCAGCAGTCCCGGGACTAGCGGCTACGAGCAGTACTTC,CASSPGTSGYEQYF
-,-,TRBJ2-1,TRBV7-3,TGTGCCAGCAGCTCAGGGGCTAGCGGCTCCTACAATGAGCAGTTCTTC,CASSSGASGSYNEQFF
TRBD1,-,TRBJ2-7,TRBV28,TGTGCCAGCAGTGGGAGTGGGACAGGGCCTGGCGAGCAGTACTTC,CASSGSGTGPGEQYF
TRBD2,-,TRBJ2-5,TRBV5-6,TGTGCCAGCAGCTTGGGACTAGCGGGAGTGAGCGTGGAGACCCAGTACTTC,CASSLGLAGVSVETQYF
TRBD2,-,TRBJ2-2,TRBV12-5,TGTGCTAGTGGGACTAGCGGGCCTAAAGGGGACACCGGGGAGCTGTTTTTT,CASGTSGPKGDTGELFF
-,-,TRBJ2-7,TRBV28,TGTGCCAGCAGAGCCCCCCCCGGGACTTACTCCTACGAGCAGTACTTC,CASRAPPGTYSYEQYF
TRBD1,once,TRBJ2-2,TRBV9,TGTGCCAGCAGAGCCGGGACAGGGGTCGCGAACACCGGGGAGCTGTTTTTT,CASRAGTGVANTGELFF
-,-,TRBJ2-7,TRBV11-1,TGTGCCAGCAGCTTAGTTGTGGGAGTGCAGTACTTC,CASSLVVGVQYF
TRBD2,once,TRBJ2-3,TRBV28,TGTGCCAGCAGTTTAAGACTAGCGGGAAGCACAGATACGCAGTATTTT,CASSLRLAGSTDTQYF